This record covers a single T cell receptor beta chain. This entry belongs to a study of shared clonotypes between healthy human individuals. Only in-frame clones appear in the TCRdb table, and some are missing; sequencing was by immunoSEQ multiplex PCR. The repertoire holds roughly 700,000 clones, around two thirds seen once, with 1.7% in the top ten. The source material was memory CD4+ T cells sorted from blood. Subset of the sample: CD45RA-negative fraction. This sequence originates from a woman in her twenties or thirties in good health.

The CDR3 sequence: CAWSATGPANYGYTF. The CDR3 nucleotides are TGTGCCTGGAGTGCCACAGGTCCTGCTAACTATGGCTACACCTTC. V gene TRBV30 combines with J gene TRBJ1-2; TRBD1 is a possible D gene (5 bases). CDR1 is GTSNPN, CDR2 SVGIG, per germline (reference sequence). Trimming shortened V by 1 base and J by 0 bases, and 12 bases separated the two germline ends. This CDR3 comprises 15 residues.